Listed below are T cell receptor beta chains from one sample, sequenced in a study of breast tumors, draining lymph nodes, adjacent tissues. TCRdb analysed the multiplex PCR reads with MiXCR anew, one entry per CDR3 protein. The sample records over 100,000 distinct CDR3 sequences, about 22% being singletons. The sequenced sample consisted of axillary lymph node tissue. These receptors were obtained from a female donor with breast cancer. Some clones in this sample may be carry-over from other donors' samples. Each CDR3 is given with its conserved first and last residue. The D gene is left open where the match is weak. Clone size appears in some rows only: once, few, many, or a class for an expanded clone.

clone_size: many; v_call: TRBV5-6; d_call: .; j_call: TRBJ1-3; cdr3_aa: CASSLAGRRSGNTIYF; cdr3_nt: TGTGCCAGCAGCTTGGCCGGTCGGCGGTCTGGAAACACCATATATTTT
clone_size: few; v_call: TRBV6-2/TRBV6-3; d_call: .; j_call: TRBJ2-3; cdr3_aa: CASSPWPRTDTQYF; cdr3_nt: TGTGCCAGCAGCCCGTGGCCACGCACAGATACGCAGTATTTT
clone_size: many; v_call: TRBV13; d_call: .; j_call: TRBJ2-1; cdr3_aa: CASSRPPGDVRNEQFF; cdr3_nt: TGTGCCAGCAGCCGACCGCCAGGGGATGTACGCAATGAGCAGTTCTTC
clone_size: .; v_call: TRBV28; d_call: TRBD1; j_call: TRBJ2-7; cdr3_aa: CASNRGQAYEQYF; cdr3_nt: TGTGCCAGCAACAGGGGGCAAGCCTACGAGCAGTACTTC
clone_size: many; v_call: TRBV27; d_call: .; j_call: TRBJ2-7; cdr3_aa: CASSSLGAGSYEQYF; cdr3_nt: TGTGCCAGCAGTTCATTGGGGGCAGGTTCCTACGAGCAGTACTTC
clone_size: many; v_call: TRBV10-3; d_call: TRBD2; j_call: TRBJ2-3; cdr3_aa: CAIKGRADTQYF; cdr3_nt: TGTGCCATCAAGGGGAGGGCAGATACGCAGTATTTT
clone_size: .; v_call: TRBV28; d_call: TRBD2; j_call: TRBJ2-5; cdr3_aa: CASRSSVGLAGETQYF; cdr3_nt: TGTGCCAGCAGGTCATCCGTTGGACTAGCGGGAGAGACCCAGTACTTC
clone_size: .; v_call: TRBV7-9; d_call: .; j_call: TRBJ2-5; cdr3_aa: CASSPRNGAQETQYF; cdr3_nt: TGTGCCAGCAGCCCCAGGAACGGGGCCCAAGAGACCCAGTACTTC
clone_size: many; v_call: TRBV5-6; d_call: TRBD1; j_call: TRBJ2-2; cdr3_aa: CASSWDRATGELFF; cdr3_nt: TGTGCCAGCAGCTGGGACAGGGCCACCGGGGAGCTGTTTTTT
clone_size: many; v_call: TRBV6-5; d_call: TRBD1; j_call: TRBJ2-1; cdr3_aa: CASRLDRDRYNEQFF; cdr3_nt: TGTGCCAGCAGACTAGACAGGGACCGGTACAATGAGCAGTTCTTC
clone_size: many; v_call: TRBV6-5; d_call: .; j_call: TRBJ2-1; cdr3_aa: CASSYSGVGYNEQFF; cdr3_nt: TGTGCCAGCAGTTACTCGGGGGTTGGTTACAATGAGCAGTTCTTC
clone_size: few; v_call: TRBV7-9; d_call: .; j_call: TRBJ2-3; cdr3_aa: CASSEPTGGTDTQYF; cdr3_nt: TGTGCCAGCAGCGAACCGACAGGAGGCACAGATACGCAGTATTTT
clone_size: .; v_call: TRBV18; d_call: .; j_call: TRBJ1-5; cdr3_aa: CASSPSPNQPQHF; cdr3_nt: TGTGCCAGCTCACCATCCCCCAATCAGCCCCAGCATTTT
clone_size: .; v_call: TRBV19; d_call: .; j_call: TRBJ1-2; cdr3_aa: CASRPRTDSNYGYTF; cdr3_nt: TGTGCCAGTAGGCCGCGGACAGACAGTAACTATGGCTACACCTTC
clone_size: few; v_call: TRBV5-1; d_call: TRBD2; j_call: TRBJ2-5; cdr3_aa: CASSLVGSGRKTQYF; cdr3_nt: TGCGCCAGCAGCTTGGTCGGTAGCGGGAGGAAGACCCAGTACTTC
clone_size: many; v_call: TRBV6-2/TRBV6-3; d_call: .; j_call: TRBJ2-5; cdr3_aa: CASSYLKGETQETQYF; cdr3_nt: TGTGCCAGCAGTTACCTTAAAGGGGAGACTCAAGAGACCCAGTACTTC
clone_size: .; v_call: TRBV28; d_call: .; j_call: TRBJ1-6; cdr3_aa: CASSTRQSDNSPLHF; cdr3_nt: TGTGCCAGCAGTACCCGACAGAGTGATAATTCACCCCTCCACTTT
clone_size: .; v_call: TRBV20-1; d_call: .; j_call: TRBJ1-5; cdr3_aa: CSASTGTTSNRPQHF; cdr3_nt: TGCAGTGCTAGCACCGGGACTACAAGCAATCGGCCCCAGCATTTT
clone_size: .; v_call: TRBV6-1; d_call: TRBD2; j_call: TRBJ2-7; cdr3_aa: CASKPREGGGGGRVTYEQYF; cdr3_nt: TGTGCCAGTAAGCCGCGAGAAGGGGGAGGTGGCGGGAGGGTAACATACGAGCAGTACTTC
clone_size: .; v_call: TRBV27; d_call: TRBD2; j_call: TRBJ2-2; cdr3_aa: CASRVLAPTGELFF; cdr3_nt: TGTGCCAGCAGGGTACTAGCGCCCACCGGGGAGCTGTTTTTT
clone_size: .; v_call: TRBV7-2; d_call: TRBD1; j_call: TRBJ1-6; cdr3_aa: CASGFRQGKGSPLHF; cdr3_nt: TGTGCCAGCGGCTTCAGACAGGGCAAGGGCTCGCCCCTCCACTTT
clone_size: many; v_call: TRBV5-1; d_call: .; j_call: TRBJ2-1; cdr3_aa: CASSTPGHYNEQFF; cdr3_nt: TGCGCCAGCAGCACTCCGGGACACTACAATGAGCAGTTCTTC
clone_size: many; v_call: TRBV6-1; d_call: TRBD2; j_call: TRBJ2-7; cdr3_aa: CASSSGTSGRIPYEQYF; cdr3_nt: TGTGCCAGCAGTTCCGGGACTAGCGGGAGGATTCCCTACGAGCAGTACTTC
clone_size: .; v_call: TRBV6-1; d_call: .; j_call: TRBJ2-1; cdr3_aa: CASSELVGAYNEQFF; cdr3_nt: TGTGCCAGCAGTGAATTGGTAGGGGCTTACAATGAGCAGTTCTTC
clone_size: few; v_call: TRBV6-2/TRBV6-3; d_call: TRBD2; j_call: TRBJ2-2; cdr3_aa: CASSYTSGRRDTGELFF; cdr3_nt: TGTGCCAGCAGTTACACTAGCGGGAGGCGGGACACCGGGGAGCTGTTTTTT
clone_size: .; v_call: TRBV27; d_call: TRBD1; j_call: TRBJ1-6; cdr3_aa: CASTSTGSSYNSPLHF; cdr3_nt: TGTGCCAGCACATCGACAGGGAGCTCCTATAATTCACCCCTCCACTTT
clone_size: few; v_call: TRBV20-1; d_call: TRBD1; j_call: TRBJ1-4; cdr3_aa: CSAGVFGQATEKLFF; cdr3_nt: TGCAGTGCTGGAGTTTTTGGACAGGCGACTGAAAAACTGTTTTTT
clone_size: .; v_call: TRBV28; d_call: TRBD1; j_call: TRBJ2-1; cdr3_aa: CASNDRQGADEQFF; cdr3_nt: TGTGCCAGCAACGATAGACAGGGGGCGGACGAGCAGTTCTTC
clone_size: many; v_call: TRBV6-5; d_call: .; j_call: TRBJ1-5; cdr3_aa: CASSYSSVGPQHF; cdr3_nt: TGTGCCAGCAGTTACTCGAGCGTCGGGCCCCAGCATTTT
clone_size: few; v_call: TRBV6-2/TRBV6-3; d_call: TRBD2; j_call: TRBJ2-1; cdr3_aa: CASSTSGSTLSYNEQFF; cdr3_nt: TGTGCCAGCAGTACAAGCGGGAGCACCCTTTCCTACAATGAGCAGTTCTTC
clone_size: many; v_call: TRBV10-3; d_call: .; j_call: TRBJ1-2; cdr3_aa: CAITQAANYGYTF; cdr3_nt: TGTGCCATCACGCAGGCTGCTAACTATGGCTACACCTTC
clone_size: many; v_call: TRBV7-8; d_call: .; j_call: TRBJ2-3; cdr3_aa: CASSLDSGDTQYF; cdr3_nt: TGTGCCAGCAGCTTAGATAGCGGAGATACGCAGTATTTT
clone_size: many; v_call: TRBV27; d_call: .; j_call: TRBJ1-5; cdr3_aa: CASSLRGASNQPQHF; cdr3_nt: TGTGCCAGCAGTTTACGGGGGGCGAGCAATCAGCCCCAGCATTTT
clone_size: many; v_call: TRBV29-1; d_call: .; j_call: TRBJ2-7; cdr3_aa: CSVDSLDRSGEQYF; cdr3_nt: TGCAGCGTTGACTCCCTCGACCGTTCCGGTGAGCAGTACTTC
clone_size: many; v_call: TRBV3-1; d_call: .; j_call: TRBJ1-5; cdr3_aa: CASSRRGENQPQHF; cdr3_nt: TGTGCCAGCAGCCGCAGGGGTGAGAATCAGCCCCAGCATTTT
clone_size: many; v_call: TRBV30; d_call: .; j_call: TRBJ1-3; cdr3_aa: CAWSVQAAIYF; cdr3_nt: TGTGCCTGGAGTGTACAGGCAGCCATATATTTT
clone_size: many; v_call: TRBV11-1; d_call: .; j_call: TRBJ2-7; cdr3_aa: CASSRRRPPYEQYF; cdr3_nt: TGTGCCAGCAGCCGTAGAAGGCCCCCCTACGAGCAGTACTTC
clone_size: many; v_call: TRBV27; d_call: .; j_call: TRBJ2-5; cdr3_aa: CASSLNGGQLGIETQYF; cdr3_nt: TGTGCCAGCAGTTTAAACGGGGGGCAGTTAGGGATTGAGACCCAGTACTTC
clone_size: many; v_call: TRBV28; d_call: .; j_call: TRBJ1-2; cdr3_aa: CASSLRAYGYTF; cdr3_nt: TGTGCCAGCAGTTTGAGGGCTTATGGCTACACCTTC
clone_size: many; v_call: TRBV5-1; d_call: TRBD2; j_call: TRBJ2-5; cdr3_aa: CASSLTPTLAGPKETQYF; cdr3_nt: TGCGCCAGCAGCTTGACCCCGACGCTAGCGGGACCCAAAGAGACCCAGTACTTC